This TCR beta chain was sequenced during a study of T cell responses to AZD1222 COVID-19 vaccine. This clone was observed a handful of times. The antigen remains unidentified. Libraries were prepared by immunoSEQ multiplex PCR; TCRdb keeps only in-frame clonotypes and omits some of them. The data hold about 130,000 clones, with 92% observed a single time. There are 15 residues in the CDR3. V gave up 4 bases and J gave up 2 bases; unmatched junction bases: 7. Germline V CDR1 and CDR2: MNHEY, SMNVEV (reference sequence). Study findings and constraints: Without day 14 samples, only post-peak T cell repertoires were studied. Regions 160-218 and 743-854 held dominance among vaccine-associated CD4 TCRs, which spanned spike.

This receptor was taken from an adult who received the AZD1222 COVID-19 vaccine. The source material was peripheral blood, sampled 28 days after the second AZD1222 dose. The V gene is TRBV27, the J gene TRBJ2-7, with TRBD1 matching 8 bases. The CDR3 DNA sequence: TGTGCCAGCAGTTACACAGGGGGAGCGGCCTACGAGCAGTACTTC. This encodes CASSYTGGAAYEQYF.